A single T cell receptor beta chain is shown here with its context. The authors' processing: Estimated nucleated cell counts came from reference gene primer amplification. The repertoire was sequenced with immunoSEQ multiplex PCR; TCRdb's copy has only in-frame clones and lacks some. The V and J calls and clone size are taken from that table; D and trimming were inferred from the DNA. There are around 89,000 clones in the sample; roughly 78% occur only once, and roughly 14% lies in the top ten. The data are from a study of blood T cell repertoires in COVID-19. Turning to the study itself: The United States, Italy and Spain provided the acute and convalescent COVID-19 samples.

V trimming: 3 bases; J trimming: 3 bases; junction bases outside the gene matches: 6. Germline V gene lookup returns CDR1 SGHAT and CDR2 FQNNGV. This CDR3 has 16 residues. The chain carries TRBV11-2 and TRBJ2-5, with 11 bases fitting TRBD1. The specimen sequenced was peripheral blood. The sequence was collected from a woman of 80 years or more with acute or convalescent COVID-19. The CDR3 nucleotides are TGTGCCAGCAGCTTCCCGGGACAGGGGGTAGAAGAGACCCAGTACTTC. Translated, it gives CASSFPGQGVEETQYF.